This is a list of T cell receptor beta chains from one sample in a study of T cell changes during pregnancy in multiple sclerosis. Some clones are missing from TCRdb's copy, which holds only in-frame ones; the method was immunoSEQ multiplex PCR. The table has approximately 100,000 clones, around 90% seen once. Sequenced here: peripheral blood, sampled in the second trimester of pregnancy. Receptors originate from a female donor with multiple sclerosis, enrolled in a pregnancy study. Each CDR3 is given with its conserved first and last residue. D genes are given only for firm matches. Size is stated for part of the rows, as once, few or many counts, or as a class when the clone is expanded.

J gene | clone size | D gene | V gene | CDR3 DNA | CDR3 protein
TRBJ1-5 | . | TRBD1 | TRBV5-1 | TGCGCCAGCAGCTTGGACGGACAGGGAAATCAGCCCCAGCATTTT | CASSLDGQGNQPQHF
TRBJ2-3 | . | TRBD2 | TRBV5-1 | TGCGCCAGCAGCTTGTGGGGGGGAGGGCCTACAGATACGCAGTATTTT | CASSLWGGGPTDTQYF
TRBJ2-3 | . | TRBD1 | TRBV5-1 | TGCGCCAGCAGCTTGTGGGGACAGCTGACAGATACGCAGTATTTT | CASSLWGQLTDTQYF
TRBJ2-3 | . | TRBD2 | TRBV29-1 | TGCAGCATACGGAGCGGGAGGGCCGGTCGAGATACGCAGTATTTT | CSIRSGRAGRDTQYF
TRBJ2-7 | . | TRBD2 | TRBV11-1 | TGTGCCAGCAGCCCGGGACTAGCGGAGACCTACGAGCAGTACTTC | CASSPGLAETYEQYF
TRBJ2-7 | . | TRBD1 | TRBV5-4 | TGTGCCAGCAGCCCGAAGGCTACAGGGGGGCTTTCCTACGAGCAGTACTTC | CASSPKATGGLSYEQYF
TRBJ1-1 | . | TRBD1 | TRBV13 | TGTGCCAGCAGCTTGACAGGGGGTGATACTGAAGCTTTCTTT | CASSLTGGDTEAFF
TRBJ1-2 | . | . | TRBV7-9 | TGTGCCAGCAGCTTCTACAGTAACTATGGCTACACCTTC | CASSFYSNYGYTF
TRBJ2-3 | once | TRBD2 | TRBV2 | TGTGCCAGCAGAACAAGCGGGAGTAGGGCTGGAGATACGCAGTATTTT | CASRTSGSRAGDTQYF
TRBJ2-1 | . | TRBD2 | TRBV19 | TGTGCCAGTAGTGTACTAGCGGGAGTCGGGGGTGAGCAGTTCTTC | CASSVLAGVGGEQFF
TRBJ2-7 | . | . | TRBV5-1 | TGCGCCAGCAGCTTGGCCTTTTCGGGGGATCAGTACTTC | CASSLAFSGDQYF
TRBJ2-2 | once | TRBD2 | TRBV4-1 | TGCGCCAGCAGCAAACTCGTAGGGGGTAGCGGGAGCTTCGCCGGGGAGCTGTTTTTT | CASSKLVGGSGSFAGELFF
TRBJ2-7 | . | TRBD2 | TRBV27 | TGTGCCAGCAGCAGGGGACTAGCGGGAGTCTACGAGCAGTACTTC | CASSRGLAGVYEQYF
TRBJ2-7 | . | . | TRBV4-3 | TGCGCCAGCAGCCAAGATAGTCAGGGCCCCTACGAGCAGTACTTC | CASSQDSQGPYEQYF
TRBJ2-3 | . | TRBD2 | TRBV5-1 | TGCGCCAGCAGCTTTAGCGGGATCGGGTCGGGCACAGATACGCAGTATTTT | CASSFSGIGSGTDTQYF
TRBJ2-7 | . | . | TRBV9 | TGTGCCAGCAGCCCAGGACAGAGTAACATACGAGGACAGTACTTC | CASSPGQSNIRGQYF
TRBJ2-2 | once | TRBD1 | TRBV19 | TGTGCCAGTAATACACTGGGTGGACAGGGTATGATCGGGGAGCTGTTTTTT | CASNTLGGQGMIGELFF
TRBJ2-2 | . | . | TRBV5-4 | TGTGCCAGCAGCCGTGCGGCAAACATAGTAGGGAACACCGGGGAGCTGTTTTTT | CASSRAANIVGNTGELFF
TRBJ2-1 | . | . | TRBV10-3 | TGTGCCATCAGTGTAGGGTCTAGCGTCCCTCCATACAATGAGCAGTTCTTC | CAISVGSSVPPYNEQFF
TRBJ1-4 | . | . | TRBV6-1 | TGTGCCAGCAGTGAACTGGGCGCAACTAATGAAAAACTGTTTTTT | CASSELGATNEKLFF
TRBJ1-3 | . | . | TRBV11-1 | TGTGCCAGCAGCTCTGGAGTGTCCTCCGGAAACACCATATATTTT | CASSSGVSSGNTIYF
TRBJ1-1 | . | . | TRBV20-1 | TGCAGTGCCGAAAGAGGGCCTACAGCTTTCTTT | CSAERGPTAFF